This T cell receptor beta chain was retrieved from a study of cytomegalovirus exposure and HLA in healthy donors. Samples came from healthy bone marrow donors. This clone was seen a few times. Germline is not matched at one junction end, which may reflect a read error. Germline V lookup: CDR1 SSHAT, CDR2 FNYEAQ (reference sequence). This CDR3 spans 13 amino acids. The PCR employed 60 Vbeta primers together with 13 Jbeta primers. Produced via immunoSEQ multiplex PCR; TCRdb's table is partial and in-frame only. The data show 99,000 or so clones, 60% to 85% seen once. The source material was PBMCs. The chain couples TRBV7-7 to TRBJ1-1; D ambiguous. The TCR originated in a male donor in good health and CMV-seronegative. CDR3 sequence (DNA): TGTGCTAGCAGCTTAGCTGAGGGAACTGAAGCTTTCTTT. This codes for CASSLAEGTEAFF.